The subject of this entry is one T cell receptor (beta chain). Its antigen remains unidentified. The data are from a study of vaccination effects on CD4 cells after COVID-19. Study-wide background: After the second dose, samples were taken at median day 72. Whole-study findings and limits: Common cold coronavirus cross-reactivity was shown by only 1 of 255 vaccine-induced clones in healthy vaccinees. Clones of infection and vaccine origin contracted markedly late after vaccination.

Profiled with immunoSEQ multiplex PCR; TCRdb holds only in-frame clones, not every one. This sample has 25,000 to 30,000 clones; less than 85% occur once, and the top ten carry 10% to 13%. Germline CDR1 is SQVTM and CDR2 is ANQGSEA. V shed 7 bases and J shed 0 bases, with 15 bases lying between them. The CDR3 runs to 15 residues. Expansion of antigen-specific CD4+ T cells with viral peptide pools was carried out by the ViraFEST assay before sequencing. Investigators separated out CD4+ T cells once about eleven days of culture had passed. Two doses of either BNT162b2 or mRNA-1273 were given to each participant. Every well got a few million PBMC, which were grown with 10 IU/ml IL-2 and about 10 ug/ml peptides.

The V call is TRBV29-1, the J call TRBJ1-4, with TRBD1 as a possible D gene (5 bases). The clonotype originates from a human donor who received a COVID-19 vaccine. The sequencing used CD4+ T cells from PBMCs cultured with HCoV-NL63 spike peptides, collected after COVID-19 vaccination. CDR3 in amino acids: CSGGGFGATNEKLFF. The DNA for the CDR3 is TGCAGCGGGGGGGGTTTCGGCGCAACTAATGAAAAACTGTTTTTT. The variable domain in full, with the rest retrieved from reference TRBV29-1 and TRBJ1-4, is SAVISQKPSRDICQRGTSLTIQCQVDSQVTMMFWYRQQPGQSLTLIATANQGSEATYESGFVIDKFPISRPNLTFSTLTVSNMSPEDSSIYLCSGGGFGATNEKLFFGSGTQLSVL.